One TCR beta chain is described in this entry. Its antigen is unknown. The study ran its PCR with 60 Vbeta and 13 Jbeta primers. Clones were sequenced by immunoSEQ multiplex PCR, and TCRdb holds only the in-frame ones, with some missing. The repertoire holds more than 110,000 clones, 75% seen once, with 7% in the top ten. The data were obtained in a study of cytomegalovirus exposure and HLA in healthy donors. Study findings and constraints: An observed cluster of highly shared sequence variants was recorded as a likely sequencing artifact. Cytomegalovirus status was reportedly diagnosed by the classifier with high sensitivity and specificity.

The germline CDR1 and CDR2 sequences are MNHEY and SMNVEV (reference sequence). The CDR3 extends over 18 amino acids. Losses at the gene ends were 5 bases for V and 5 bases for J; bases not matched to a gene: 15. The chain joins TRBV27 to TRBJ2-5; 12 bases line up with TRBD2. Sequencing input: PBMCs. This receptor was obtained from a young man in good health and CMV-seronegative. The CDR3 spells CASSPRTSGGSSWETQYF. The CDR3 region has the DNA TGTGCCAGCAGTCCCAGAACTAGCGGGGGGTCGTCGTGGGAGACCCAGTACTTC.